Considering frequency, the clone carrying this TCR beta chain is medium-sized (0.01 to 0.1%). Its cognate antigen is unknown. The libraries of TRB cDNA were constructed through 5' RACE using UMI labels. TCRdb derives one entry per CDR3 protein from the 5' RACE reads, leaving out DNA. The sample table includes several thousand distinct CDR3 sequences. The entry originates in a study of CXCR3-negative and CXCR3-positive naive CD8 T cells. The germline V gene encodes CDR1 SGHRS and CDR2 YFSETQ. The CDR3 is made up of 16 amino acids. General study points: Each naive subset displayed comparably high diversity, whereas memory CD8+ cells displayed much lower diversity. With respect to TRBV-TRBJ usage, naive CXCR3-negative and CXCR3-positive cells were similar; memory differed. More hydrophobic TRB CDR3s occurred in CXCR3-positive than in CXCR3-negative naive cells.

This chain links TRBV5-1 with TRBJ2-2; TCRdb's assignment of TRBD1 cannot be checked, as there is no DNA. The source material was naive CXCR3+ CD8+ T cells from blood. Sample subset: CD45RO-CCR7+CD27+CD95- naive CD8+ T cells expressing CXCR3 (TNR3+). This receptor was taken from a human donor in good health. Some clones in this sample may be carry-over from other donors' samples. CDR3 amino acids: CASSPGQGKGTGELFF.